This is a list of T cell receptor beta chains from one sample in a study of beta chain features in type 1 diabetes. Assay used: immunoSEQ multiplex PCR; TCRdb lists only in-frame clones, some missing. Among 140,000 to 150,000 clones listed, more than 9% were seen once. The sequenced sample consisted of naive CD4+ T cells from blood. Receptor source: a man in his late teens or twenties in good health. Both conserved end residues are part of each CDR3. The order of the fields is D gene, V gene, CDR3 length, clone size, J gene, CDR3 protein, CDR3 DNA. A D gene is named only where the DNA matches it firmly. The size entry is marked missing in some rows and otherwise reads once, few, many or a size class.

-	TRBV30	14	many	TRBJ2-6	CAWTDGARANVLTF	TGTGCCTGGACCGATGGGGCGAGGGCCAACGTCCTGACTTTC
-	TRBV9	15	many	TRBJ2-6	CASSVGGSGANVLTF	TGTGCCAGCAGCGTAGGAGGGTCTGGGGCCAACGTCCTGACTTTC
TRBD2	TRBV7-2	16	few	TRBJ2-5	CASSLLAGGKGETQYF	TGTGCCAGCAGCTTACTAGCGGGGGGTAAGGGAGAGACCCAGTACTTC
TRBD1	TRBV7-9	14	few	TRBJ1-2	CASSFTGVGYGYTF	TGTGCCAGCAGTTTTACAGGGGTGGGCTATGGCTACACCTTC
TRBD1	TRBV7-2	16	-	TRBJ1-5	CASSKRPGQADQPQHF	TGTGCCAGCAGCAAACGACCGGGACAGGCAGATCAGCCCCAGCATTTT
-	TRBV7-2	16	few	TRBJ1-2	CASSAQGAGGNYGYTF	TGTGCCAGCAGCGCCCAGGGCGCGGGGGGAAACTATGGCTACACCTTC
-	TRBV9	16	few	TRBJ2-5	CASSVGIRDRQETQYF	TGTGCCAGCAGCGTAGGGATCCGAGACAGACAAGAGACCCAGTACTTC
TRBD1	TRBV30	13	many	TRBJ1-4	CAWKGQPNEKLFF	TGTGCCTGGAAGGGACAGCCTAATGAAAAACTGTTTTTT
TRBD1	TRBV7-2	16	few	TRBJ1-2	CASSLLGPGQGYGYTF	TGTGCCAGCAGCTTACTCGGACCGGGACAGGGCTATGGCTACACCTTC
TRBD1	TRBV6-6	13	few	TRBJ1-5	CASSYDRVQPQHF	TGTGCCAGCAGTTACGACAGGGTTCAGCCCCAGCATTTT
TRBD1	TRBV9	15	few	TRBJ2-7	CASSPTGTGAYEQYF	TGTGCCAGCAGCCCCACCGGGACAGGGGCGTACGAGCAGTACTTC
-	TRBV6-1	13	-	TRBJ1-6	CASSEYRDSPLHF	TGTGCCAGCAGTGAGTACAGGGATTCACCCCTCCACTTT
-	TRBV6-1	12	few	TRBJ1-2	CASSVGHNNYTF	TGTGCCAGCAGTGTGGGACATAATAACTACACCTTC
TRBD1	TRBV7-2	16	few	TRBJ2-1	CASSPLGQGASNEQFF	TGTGCCAGCAGCCCCCTGGGACAGGGGGCGAGCAATGAGCAGTTCTTC
TRBD2	TRBV5-1	16	-	TRBJ2-1	CASSRTAGTINNEQFF	TGCGCCAGCAGCCGGACCGCCGGGACTATCAACAATGAGCAGTTCTTC
-	TRBV27	13	few	TRBJ2-5	CASSTGTRETQYF	TGTGCCAGCAGTACAGGGACCAGGGAGACCCAGTACTTC
-	TRBV5-1	15	-	TRBJ2-3	CASSFGRASTDTQYF	TGCGCCAGCAGCTTTGGCAGGGCCAGCACAGATACGCAGTATTTT
-	TRBV27	11	many	TRBJ2-5	CASSNRETQYF	TGTGCCAGCAGTAACAGAGAGACCCAGTACTTC
-	TRBV5-1	14	few	TRBJ2-5	CASSPGQFQETQYF	TGCGCCAGCAGCCCTGGACAGTTCCAAGAGACCCAGTACTTC
TRBD2	TRBV9	16	-	TRBJ2-1	CASSAQTSAKYNEQFF	TGTGCCAGCAGCGCCCAGACTAGCGCGAAATACAATGAGCAGTTCTTC
TRBD2	TRBV18	15	-	TRBJ2-1	CASSPPGLGGNEQFF	TGTGCCAGCTCACCACCGGGACTAGGGGGCAATGAGCAGTTCTTC
TRBD1	TRBV4-2	15	-	TRBJ2-7	CASTRGTGGAYEQYF	TGTGCCAGCACCCGGGGGACAGGGGGCGCCTACGAGCAGTACTTC
-	TRBV7-6	17	-	TRBJ1-5	CASSLAVFRGAEQPQHF	TGTGCCAGCAGCTTAGCAGTTTTTAGGGGCGCGGAACAGCCCCAGCATTTT
-	TRBV7-3	16	-	TRBJ2-7	CASSPYGGSPSYEQYF	TGTGCCAGCAGCCCCTATGGGGGGTCTCCCTCCTACGAGCAGTACTTC
-	TRBV6-5	12	-	TRBJ2-7	CASSKGGYEQYF	TGTGCCAGCAGTAAGGGGGGGTACGAGCAGTACTTC
-	TRBV7-2	15	few	TRBJ1-5	CASSVYRESNQPQHF	TGTGCCAGCAGCGTCTACAGGGAAAGCAATCAGCCCCAGCATTTT
-	TRBV7-6	14	few	TRBJ2-5	CASSTGLTQETQYF	TGTGCCAGCAGCACCGGACTAACCCAAGAGACCCAGTACTTC
TRBD1	TRBV7-8	15	-	TRBJ2-7	CASSKGQGAIYEQYF	TGTGCCAGCAGCAAAGGACAGGGGGCAATCTACGAGCAGTACTTC
TRBD1	TRBV29-1	13	once	TRBJ2-7	CSVSRTGAYEQYF	TGCAGCGTTTCCCGGACAGGGGCCTACGAGCAGTACTTC
TRBD1	TRBV7-2	15	-	TRBJ2-5	CASSSRTGPQETQYF	TGTGCCAGCAGCTCTAGGACAGGGCCCCAAGAGACCCAGTACTTC
TRBD1	TRBV27	13	few	TRBJ1-2	CASSLGQGIGYPF	TGTGCCAGCAGTTTAGGACAGGGCATAGGCTACCCCTTC
-	TRBV25-1	13	-	TRBJ2-1	CASSEQGGNEQFF	TGTGCCAGCAGTGAACAGGGGGGAAATGAGCAGTTCTTC
TRBD2	TRBV19	16	few	TRBJ2-3	CASGGPSGGVGDTQYF	TGTGCCAGTGGGGGCCCTAGCGGGGGTGTTGGAGATACGCAGTATTTT
TRBD1	TRBV30	15	-	TRBJ1-5	CAWNHPGQGNQPQHF	TGTGCCTGGAACCACCCGGGACAGGGGAATCAGCCCCAGCATTTT
-	TRBV30	11	many	TRBJ1-4	CACSDREELFF	TGTGCCTGCTCAGACAGAGAGGAACTGTTTTTT
TRBD1	TRBV2	14	-	TRBJ2-7	CASRRGLNSYEQYF	TGTGCCAGCAGAAGGGGGCTAAACTCCTACGAGCAGTACTTC